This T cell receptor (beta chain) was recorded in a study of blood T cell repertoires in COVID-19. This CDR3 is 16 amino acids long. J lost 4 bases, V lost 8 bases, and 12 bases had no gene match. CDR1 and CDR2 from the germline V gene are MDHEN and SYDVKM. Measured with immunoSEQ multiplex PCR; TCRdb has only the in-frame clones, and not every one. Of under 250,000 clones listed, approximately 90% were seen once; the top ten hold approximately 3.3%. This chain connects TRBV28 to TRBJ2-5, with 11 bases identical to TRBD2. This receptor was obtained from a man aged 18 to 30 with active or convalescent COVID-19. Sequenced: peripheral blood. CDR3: CASDQLAGEKGETQYF. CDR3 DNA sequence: TGTGCCAGCGATCAACTAGCGGGGGAAAAGGGAGAGACCCAGTACTTC.